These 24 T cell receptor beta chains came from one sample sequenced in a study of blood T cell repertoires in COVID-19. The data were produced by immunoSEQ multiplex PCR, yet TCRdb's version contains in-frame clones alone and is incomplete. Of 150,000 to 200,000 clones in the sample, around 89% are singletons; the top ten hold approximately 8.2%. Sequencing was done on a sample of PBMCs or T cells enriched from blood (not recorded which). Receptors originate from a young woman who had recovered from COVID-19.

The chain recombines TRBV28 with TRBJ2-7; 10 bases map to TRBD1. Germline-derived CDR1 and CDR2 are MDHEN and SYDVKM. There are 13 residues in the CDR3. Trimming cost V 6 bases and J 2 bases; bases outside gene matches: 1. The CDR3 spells CASRGTGAYEQYF. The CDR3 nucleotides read TGTGCCAGCAGGGGGACAGGGGCCTACGAGCAGTACTTC.

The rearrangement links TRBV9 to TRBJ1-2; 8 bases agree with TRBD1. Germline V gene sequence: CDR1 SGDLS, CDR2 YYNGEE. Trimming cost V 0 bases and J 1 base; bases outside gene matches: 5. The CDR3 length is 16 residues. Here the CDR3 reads CASSVERTGNNYGYTF. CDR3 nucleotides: TGTGCCAGCAGCGTAGAGAGGACAGGGAATAACTATGGCTACACCTTC.

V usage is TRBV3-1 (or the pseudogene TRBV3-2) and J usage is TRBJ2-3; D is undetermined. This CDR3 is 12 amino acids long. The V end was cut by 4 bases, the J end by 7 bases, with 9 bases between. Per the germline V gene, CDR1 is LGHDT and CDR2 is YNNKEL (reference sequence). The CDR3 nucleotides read TGTGCCAGCAGCCCCACGCGATATACGCAGTATTTT. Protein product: CASSPTRYTQYF.

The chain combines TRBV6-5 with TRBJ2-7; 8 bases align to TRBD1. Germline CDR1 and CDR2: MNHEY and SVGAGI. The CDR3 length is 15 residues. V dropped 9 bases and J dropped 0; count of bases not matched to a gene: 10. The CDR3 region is CASPPQDRGSYEQYF. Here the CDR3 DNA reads TGTGCCAGTCCTCCCCAAGACAGGGGCTCCTACGAGCAGTACTTC.

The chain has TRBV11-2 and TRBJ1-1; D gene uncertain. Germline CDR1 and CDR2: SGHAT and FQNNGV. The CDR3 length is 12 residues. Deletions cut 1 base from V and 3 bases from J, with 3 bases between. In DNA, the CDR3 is TGTGCCAGCAGCTTAGGGCACACTGAAGCTTTCTTT. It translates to CASSLGHTEAFF.

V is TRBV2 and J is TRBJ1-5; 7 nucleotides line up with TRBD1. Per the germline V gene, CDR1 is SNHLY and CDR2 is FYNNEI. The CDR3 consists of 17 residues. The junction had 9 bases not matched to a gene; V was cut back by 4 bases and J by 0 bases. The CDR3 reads CASSAQGRGNSNQPQHF. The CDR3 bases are TGTGCCAGCAGTGCACAGGGGCGAGGGAATAGCAATCAGCCCCAGCATTTT.

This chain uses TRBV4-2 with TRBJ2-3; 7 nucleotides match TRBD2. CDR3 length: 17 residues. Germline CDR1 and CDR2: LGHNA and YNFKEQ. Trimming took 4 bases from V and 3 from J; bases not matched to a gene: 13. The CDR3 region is CASSLEGGAGLTDTQYF. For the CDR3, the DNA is TGTGCCAGCAGCCTCGAGGGCGGAGCGGGGCTGACAGATACGCAGTATTTT.

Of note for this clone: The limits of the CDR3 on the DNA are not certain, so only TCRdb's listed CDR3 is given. CDR3 protein: CASSTLGKGGEAFF. This rearrangement joins TRBV5-6 to TRBJ1-1; the listed D gene, TRBD1, was not tested against the DNA. The CDR3 has 14 residues if both end residues are counted. CDR1 SGHDT and CDR2 YYEEEE come from the germline V gene.

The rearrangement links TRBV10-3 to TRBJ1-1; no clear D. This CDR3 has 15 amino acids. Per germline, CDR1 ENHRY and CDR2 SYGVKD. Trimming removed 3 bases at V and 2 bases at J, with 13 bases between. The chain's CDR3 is CAISDSLSFNTEAFF. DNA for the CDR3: TGTGCCATCAGTGACTCTCTTTCCTTCAACACTGAAGCTTTCTTT.

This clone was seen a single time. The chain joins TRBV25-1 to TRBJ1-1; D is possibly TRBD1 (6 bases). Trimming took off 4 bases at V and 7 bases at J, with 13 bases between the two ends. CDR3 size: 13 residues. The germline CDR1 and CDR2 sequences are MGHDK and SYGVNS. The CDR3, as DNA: TGTGCCAGCAGTGCGGCAGGGGTAAGTGAAGCTTTCTTT. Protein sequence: CASSAAGVSEAFF.

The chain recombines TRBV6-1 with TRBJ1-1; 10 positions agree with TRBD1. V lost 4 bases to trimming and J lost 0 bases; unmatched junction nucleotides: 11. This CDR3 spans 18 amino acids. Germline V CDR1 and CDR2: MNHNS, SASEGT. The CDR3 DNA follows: TGTGCCAGCAGTGTACTCGGGACAGGGGAGATCATGAACACTGAAGCTTTCTTT. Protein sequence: CASSVLGTGEIMNTEAFF.

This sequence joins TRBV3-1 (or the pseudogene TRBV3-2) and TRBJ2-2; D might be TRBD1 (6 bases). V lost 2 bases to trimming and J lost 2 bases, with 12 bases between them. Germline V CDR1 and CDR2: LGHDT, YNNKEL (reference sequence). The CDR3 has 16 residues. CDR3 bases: TGTGCCAGCAGCCAAAGACAGGACTTAAACACCGGGGAGCTGTTTTTT. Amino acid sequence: CASSQRQDLNTGELFF.

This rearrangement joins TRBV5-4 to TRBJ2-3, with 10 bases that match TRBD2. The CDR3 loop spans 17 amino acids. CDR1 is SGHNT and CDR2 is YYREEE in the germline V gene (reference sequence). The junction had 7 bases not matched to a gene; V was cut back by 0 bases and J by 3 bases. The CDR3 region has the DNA TGTGCCAGCAGCTTGGACCAAGCGGGGGGGTTGACAGATACGCAGTATTTT. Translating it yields CASSLDQAGGLTDTQYF.

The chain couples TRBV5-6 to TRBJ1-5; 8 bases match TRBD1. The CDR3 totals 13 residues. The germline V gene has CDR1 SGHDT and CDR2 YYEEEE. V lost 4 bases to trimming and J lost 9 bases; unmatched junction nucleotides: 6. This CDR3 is CASSHSGGGPQHF. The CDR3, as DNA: TGTGCCAGCAGCCATTCAGGGGGCGGGCCCCAGCATTTT.

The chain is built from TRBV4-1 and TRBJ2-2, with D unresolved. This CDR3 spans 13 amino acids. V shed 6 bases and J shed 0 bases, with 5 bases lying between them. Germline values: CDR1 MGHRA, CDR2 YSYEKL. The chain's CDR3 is CASRSSNTGELFF. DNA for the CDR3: TGCGCCAGCAGGTCTTCGAACACCGGGGAGCTGTTTTTT.

CDR3 residues: CASSEEGTDTQYF. Written as DNA, the CDR3 is TGTGCCAGTAGTGAGGAGGGGACAGATACGCAGTATTTT. The chain carries TRBV19 and TRBJ2-3; D is possibly TRBD2 (6 bases). There are 13 residues in the CDR3. Germline V gives CDR1 LNHDA, CDR2 SQIVND (reference sequence). V lost 5 bases and J 3 bases, leaving 9 bases between the germline ends.

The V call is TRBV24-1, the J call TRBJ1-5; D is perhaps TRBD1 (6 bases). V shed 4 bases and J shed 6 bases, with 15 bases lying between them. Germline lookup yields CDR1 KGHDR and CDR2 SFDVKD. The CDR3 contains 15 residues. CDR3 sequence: CATSDRDTYPQPQHF. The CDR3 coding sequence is TGTGCCACCAGTGACCGGGACACCTATCCTCAGCCCCAGCATTTT.

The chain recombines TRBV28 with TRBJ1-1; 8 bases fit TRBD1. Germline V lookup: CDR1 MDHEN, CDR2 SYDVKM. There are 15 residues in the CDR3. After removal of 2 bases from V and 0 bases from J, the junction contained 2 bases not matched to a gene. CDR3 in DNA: TGTGCCAGCAGTTTAGCAGGGGGCATGAACACTGAAGCTTTCTTT. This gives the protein CASSLAGGMNTEAFF.

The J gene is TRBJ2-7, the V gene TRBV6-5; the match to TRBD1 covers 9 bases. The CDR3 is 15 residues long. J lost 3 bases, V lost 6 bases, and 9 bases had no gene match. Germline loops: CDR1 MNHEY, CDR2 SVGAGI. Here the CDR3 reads CASSATPTGGYEQYF. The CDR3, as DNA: TGTGCCAGCAGCGCGACTCCGACAGGGGGCTACGAGCAGTACTTC.

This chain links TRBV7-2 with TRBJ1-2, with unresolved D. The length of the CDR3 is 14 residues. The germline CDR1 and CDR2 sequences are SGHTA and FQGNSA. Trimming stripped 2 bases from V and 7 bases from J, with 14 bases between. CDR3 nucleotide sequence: TGTGCCAGCAGCTTATACTGGCTCAGGTCTGGCTACACCTTC. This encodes CASSLYWLRSGYTF.

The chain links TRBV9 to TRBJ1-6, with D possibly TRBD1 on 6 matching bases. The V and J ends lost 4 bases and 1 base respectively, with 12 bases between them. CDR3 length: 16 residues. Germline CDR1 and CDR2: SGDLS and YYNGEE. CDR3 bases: TGTGCCAGCAGCCCCCAGGGGAGATCCTATAATTCACCCCTCCACTTT. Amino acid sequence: CASSPQGRSYNSPLHF.

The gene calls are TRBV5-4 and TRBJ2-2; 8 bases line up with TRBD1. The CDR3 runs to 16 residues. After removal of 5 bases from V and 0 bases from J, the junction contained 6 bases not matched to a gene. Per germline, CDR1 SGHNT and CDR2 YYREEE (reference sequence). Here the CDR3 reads CASSGTGVTNTGELFF. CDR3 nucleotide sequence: TGTGCCAGCAGTGGGACAGGCGTAACGAACACCGGGGAGCTGTTTTTT.

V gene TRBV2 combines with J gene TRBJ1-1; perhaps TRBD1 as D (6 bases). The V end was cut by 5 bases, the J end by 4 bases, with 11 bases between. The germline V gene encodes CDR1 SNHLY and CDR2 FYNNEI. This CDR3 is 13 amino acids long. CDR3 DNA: TGTGCCAGCAGTCTCACAGGGACCACTGAAGCTTTCTTT. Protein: CASSLTGTTEAFF.

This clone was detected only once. DNA for the CDR3: TGTGCCAGCAGTGACTGGGGGACAGGGGCGTCCCGAGGTGAGCAGTTCTTC. It codes for CASSDWGTGASRGEQFF. The chain links TRBV6-4 to TRBJ2-1; 10 bases align to TRBD1. The CDR3 is made up of 17 amino acids. CDR1 and CDR2 from the germline V gene are MRHNA and SNTAGT. The V gene end was trimmed by 1 base and the J gene end by 9 bases; junction bases not matched to a gene: 12.